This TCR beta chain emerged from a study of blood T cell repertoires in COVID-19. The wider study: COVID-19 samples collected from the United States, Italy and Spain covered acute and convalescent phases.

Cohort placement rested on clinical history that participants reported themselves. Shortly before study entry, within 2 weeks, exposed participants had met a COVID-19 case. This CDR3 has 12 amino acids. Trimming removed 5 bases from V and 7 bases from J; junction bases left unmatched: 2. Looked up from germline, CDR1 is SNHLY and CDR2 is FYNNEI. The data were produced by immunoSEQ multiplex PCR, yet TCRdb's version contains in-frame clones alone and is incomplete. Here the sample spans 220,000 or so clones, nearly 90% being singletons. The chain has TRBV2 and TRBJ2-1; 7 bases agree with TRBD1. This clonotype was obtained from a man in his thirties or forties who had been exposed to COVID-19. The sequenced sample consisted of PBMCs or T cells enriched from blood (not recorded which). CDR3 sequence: CASSPQGNEQFF. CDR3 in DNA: TGTGCCAGCAGTCCACAGGGGAATGAGCAGTTCTTC.